These 2 T cell receptor beta chains came from one sample sequenced in a study of OX40 agonist ivuxolimab in advanced cancers. Assay: immunoSEQ multiplex PCR; the TCRdb copy retains only in-frame clones and omits some. The repertoire consists of about 98,000 clones, with about 88% occurring once and the leading ten covering 0.75% to 0.95%. Sequencing was performed on CD4+ or CD8+ T cells sorted from blood, taken in a trial of the OX40 agonist ivuxolimab. The receptors were gathered from an adult with an advanced solid tumor such as melanoma, head and neck, liver or kidney cancer.

This clone was counted a few times. J is TRBJ1-2 and V is TRBV19, with TRBD1 matching over 7 bases. Trimming at V came to 8 bases and at J to 8 bases, leaving 14 bases not matched to a gene. This CDR3 spans 14 amino acids. Germline CDR1 reads LNHDA; CDR2 reads SQIVND (reference sequence). In DNA, the CDR3 is TGTGCCAGTCATGAAGGGGGCTTCGTACGAGGCTACACCTTC. Protein product: CASHEGGFVRGYTF.

This chain links TRBV11-1 with TRBJ2-3; the match to TRBD2 covers 9 bases. The CDR3 contains 14 residues. The V segment lost 5 bases and the J segment 4 bases; nucleotides outside the gene matches: 4. Germline CDR1 SGHAT, CDR2 FQDESV (reference sequence). CDR3 coding DNA: TGTGCCAGCAGCCGTAGCGGGAGCGCAGATACGCAGTATTTT. Its translation: CASSRSGSADTQYF.